This TCR beta chain was identified in a study of early T cells in non-severe SARS-CoV-2 infection. Study in general: Sequencing of bulk RNA from unsorted whole blood was done, without chain pairing.

Individual cDNA molecules were tagged with unique molecular identifiers, the study reported. Via MiXCR, TCRdb re-called the 5' RACE reads, giving one row per CDR3 protein. The sample contains about 44,000 distinct CDR3 sequences, 20% to 25% of which appear only once. V gave up 4 bases and J gave up 6 bases; unmatched junction bases: 5. Germline CDR1 and CDR2: MNHEY and SVGEGT. The CDR3 covers 14 residues. The sample here was whole blood, taken at baseline. The chain joins TRBV6-2 or TRBV6-3 to TRBJ2-2, with 7 bases aligning to TRBD2. The sequence came from an adult who was a healthcare worker with PCR-confirmed SARS-CoV-2 infection or an uninfected control (not recorded which). CDR3 coding DNA: TGTGCCAGCAGTTTCGCTAGCGGCGCCGGGGAGCTGTTTTTT. It codes for CASSFASGAGELFF.